Given below is one T cell receptor beta chain in context. CDR1 and CDR2 (germline): MNHNY, SVGAGI (reference sequence). This CDR3 contains 14 residues. The V segment lost 2 bases and the J segment 10 bases; nucleotides outside the gene matches: 3. TCRdb's copy holds only in-frame clones and misses some; the assay was immunoSEQ multiplex PCR. The sample yields about 17,000 clones, about 70% seen once. This sample was taken from a study of sequential checkpoint blockade in melanoma. Study-wide background: Patients were randomized 1:1 to nivolumab-then-ipilimumab or ipilimumab-then-nivolumab first-line. Both treatment sequences were followed by maintenance nivolumab.

Treatment described: randomized to nivolumab then ipilimumab (arm A) or the reverse (arm B). DNA-damaging chemotherapy had not been given to any patient beforehand. Sorted cells were live CD3+CD8+, lacking CD19 and CD56, from PBMCs. The chain employs TRBV6-6 and TRBJ1-6, with 9 bases that match TRBD1. The sample in question was CD8+ T cells sorted from blood (inferred from file names), obtained from a patient given nivolumab and ipilimumab in sequence. The origin of this receptor is a human donor with melanoma. The CDR3 loop is CASSYGTGSSPLHF. CDR3 coding DNA: TGTGCCAGCAGTTACGGGACAGGGTCCTCACCCCTCCACTTT.